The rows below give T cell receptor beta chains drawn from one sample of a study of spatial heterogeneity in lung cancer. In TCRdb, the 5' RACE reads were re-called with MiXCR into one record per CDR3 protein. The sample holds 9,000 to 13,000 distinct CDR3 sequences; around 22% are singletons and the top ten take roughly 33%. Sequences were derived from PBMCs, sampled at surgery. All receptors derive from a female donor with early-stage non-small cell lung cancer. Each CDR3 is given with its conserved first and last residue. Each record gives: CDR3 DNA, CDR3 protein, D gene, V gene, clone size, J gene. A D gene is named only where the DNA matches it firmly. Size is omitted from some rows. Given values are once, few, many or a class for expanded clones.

cdr3_nt: TGTGCCAGTAGTATTCCGGCCGGGCAGAGGGCCCGCAATCAGCCCCAGCATTTT
cdr3_aa: CASSIPAGQRARNQPQHF
d_call: NA
v_call: TRBV19
clone_size: medium-sized
j_call: TRBJ1-5

cdr3_nt: TGTGCCAGCAGTCCGAGGATCAGCGGCCTCACCGAGCAGTACTTC
cdr3_aa: CASSPRISGLTEQYF
d_call: NA
v_call: TRBV28
clone_size: NA
j_call: TRBJ2-7

cdr3_nt: TGCACCAGCAGCCAGAGGGACAGAATACTCGAAAGCAATCAGCCCCAGCATTTT
cdr3_aa: CTSSQRDRILESNQPQHF
d_call: NA
v_call: TRBV1
clone_size: NA
j_call: TRBJ1-5

cdr3_nt: TGTGCCAGCCTCAGACTAGCGGTGAATGAGCAGTTCTTC
cdr3_aa: CASLRLAVNEQFF
d_call: TRBD2
v_call: TRBV2
clone_size: NA
j_call: TRBJ2-1

cdr3_nt: TGCAGTGCCGGACTAACAGATACGCAGTATTTT
cdr3_aa: CSAGLTDTQYF
d_call: NA
v_call: TRBV20-1
clone_size: NA
j_call: TRBJ2-3

cdr3_nt: TGCGCCAGCAGCCAACCCCCGGGGGGGATGAACACTGAAGCTTTCTTT
cdr3_aa: CASSQPPGGMNTEAFF
d_call: NA
v_call: TRBV4-1
clone_size: few
j_call: TRBJ1-1

cdr3_nt: TGTGCCAGCAGCCCCGGAGTTGTTATTTCCACAGATACGCAGTATTTT
cdr3_aa: CASSPGVVISTDTQYF
d_call: NA
v_call: TRBV12-3/TRBV12-4
clone_size: many
j_call: TRBJ2-3

cdr3_nt: TGTGCCAGCAGTTACAACGTGCAGGGGCCGCTGTTGGGGCAGTACTTC
cdr3_aa: CASSYNVQGPLLGQYF
d_call: NA
v_call: TRBV6-2/TRBV6-3
clone_size: medium-sized
j_call: TRBJ2-7

cdr3_nt: TGTGCCTCCGGACAGGGGGCATACGAGCAGTACTTC
cdr3_aa: CASGQGAYEQYF
d_call: TRBD1
v_call: TRBV28
clone_size: many
j_call: TRBJ2-7

cdr3_nt: TGTGCCAGCTGCCTAGCGGGAGCCCCCTCTGACAATGAGCAGTTCTTC
cdr3_aa: CASCLAGAPSDNEQFF
d_call: TRBD2
v_call: TRBV28
clone_size: NA
j_call: TRBJ2-1

cdr3_nt: TGTGCCACCAGCAGGTATACAGGGAAAGCTGGGGCCAACGTCCTGACTTTC
cdr3_aa: CATSRYTGKAGANVLTF
d_call: NA
v_call: TRBV15
clone_size: few
j_call: TRBJ2-6

cdr3_nt: TGTGCCAACTCATTGGACAGCGGGGAGCTGTTTTTT
cdr3_aa: CANSLDSGELFF
d_call: NA
v_call: TRBV12-3/TRBV12-4
clone_size: NA
j_call: TRBJ2-2

cdr3_nt: TGCAGTGCTAGGGGGACTGAAAACTCCTACGAGCAGTACTTC
cdr3_aa: CSARGTENSYEQYF
d_call: NA
v_call: TRBV20-1
clone_size: medium-sized
j_call: TRBJ2-7

cdr3_nt: TGTGCCAGCAGCCCCGGAGTCTTGACGGGTGGCTACACCTTC
cdr3_aa: CASSPGVLTGGYTF
d_call: NA
v_call: TRBV5-4
clone_size: few
j_call: TRBJ1-2

cdr3_nt: TGCAGTGCTAAAGGGACCTCAACCTACGAGCAGTACTTC
cdr3_aa: CSAKGTSTYEQYF
d_call: NA
v_call: TRBV20-1
clone_size: NA
j_call: TRBJ2-7

cdr3_nt: TGTGCCAGCAGTTTAGGGGGGCTAGCGGAAGAGACCCAGTACTTC
cdr3_aa: CASSLGGLAEETQYF
d_call: NA
v_call: TRBV28
clone_size: NA
j_call: TRBJ2-5

cdr3_nt: TGTGCCAGCAGTTCCACCCCGCCCTATGAGCAGTTCTTC
cdr3_aa: CASSSTPPYEQFF
d_call: NA
v_call: TRBV25-1
clone_size: NA
j_call: TRBJ2-1

cdr3_nt: TGTGCCAGCACCCTCCAAGAGACCCAGTACTTC
cdr3_aa: CASTLQETQYF
d_call: NA
v_call: TRBV28
clone_size: few
j_call: TRBJ2-5

cdr3_nt: TGTGCCAGGACGTCGAGGCTAGCGGGGGGGCCAGAGACCCAGTACTTC
cdr3_aa: CARTSRLAGGPETQYF
d_call: TRBD2
v_call: TRBV2
clone_size: NA
j_call: TRBJ2-5

cdr3_nt: TGTGCCAGTAGTATCGAACAGGGACGACTTGATCAGCCCCAGCATTTT
cdr3_aa: CASSIEQGRLDQPQHF
d_call: NA
v_call: TRBV19
clone_size: NA
j_call: TRBJ1-5

cdr3_nt: TGCAGTGCTAGAGCGGGACAGGGTTCCTACGAGCAGTACTTC
cdr3_aa: CSARAGQGSYEQYF
d_call: TRBD1
v_call: TRBV20-1
clone_size: NA
j_call: TRBJ2-7

cdr3_nt: TGTGCCAGAACCCGGGACACGCGAGGCTACACCTTC
cdr3_aa: CARTRDTRGYTF
d_call: NA
v_call: TRBV2
clone_size: NA
j_call: TRBJ1-2

cdr3_nt: TGCAGTGGGACGAGGGGGGACACTGAAGCTTTCTTT
cdr3_aa: CSGTRGDTEAFF
d_call: NA
v_call: TRBV20-1
clone_size: many
j_call: TRBJ1-1

cdr3_nt: TGCGCCAGCAGCCAAGAGATCGGGACAGGGGACTATAGCAATCAGCCCCAGCATTTT
cdr3_aa: CASSQEIGTGDYSNQPQHF
d_call: TRBD1
v_call: TRBV4-1
clone_size: once
j_call: TRBJ1-5

cdr3_nt: TGTGCCAGCAGCGTAGGAGGGACAGGGATACCCTATGGCTACACCTTC
cdr3_aa: CASSVGGTGIPYGYTF
d_call: TRBD1
v_call: TRBV9
clone_size: few
j_call: TRBJ1-2

cdr3_nt: TGTGCCAGTGCCTGGACCGTATCCTACGAGCAGTACTTC
cdr3_aa: CASAWTVSYEQYF
d_call: NA
v_call: TRBV19
clone_size: NA
j_call: TRBJ2-7

cdr3_nt: TGCGCCAGCAGCTTACTGGACGGATCCTCTGGAAACACCATATATTTT
cdr3_aa: CASSLLDGSSGNTIYF
d_call: NA
v_call: TRBV5-1
clone_size: NA
j_call: TRBJ1-3

cdr3_nt: TGTGCCAGCAGTCCCGGAGTAGAAGAGACCCAGTACTTC
cdr3_aa: CASSPGVEETQYF
d_call: NA
v_call: TRBV12-3/TRBV12-4
clone_size: many
j_call: TRBJ2-5

cdr3_nt: TGCAGCGTCGCCGGGACAGGTAGCACAGATACGCAGTATTTT
cdr3_aa: CSVAGTGSTDTQYF
d_call: TRBD1
v_call: TRBV29-1
clone_size: many
j_call: TRBJ2-3

cdr3_nt: TGTGCCTGGAGTGTACGGTTTGGGGACGTTCACTATGGCTACACCTTC
cdr3_aa: CAWSVRFGDVHYGYTF
d_call: NA
v_call: TRBV30
clone_size: NA
j_call: TRBJ1-2

cdr3_nt: TGTGCCAGCTCACCACCGGGCGGGTCCAAAAACATTCAGTACTTC
cdr3_aa: CASSPPGGSKNIQYF
d_call: NA
v_call: TRBV18
clone_size: NA
j_call: TRBJ2-4

cdr3_nt: TGTGCCAGCAGCCGAGTTGGACAGGTAACCTACGAGCAGTACTTC
cdr3_aa: CASSRVGQVTYEQYF
d_call: TRBD1
v_call: TRBV7-9
clone_size: NA
j_call: TRBJ2-7

cdr3_nt: TGTGCCAGCAGCCCATTGGCGGGACAGGGCTCTCGCCGCTACAATGAGCAGTTCTTC
cdr3_aa: CASSPLAGQGSRRYNEQFF
d_call: TRBD1
v_call: TRBV7-2
clone_size: NA
j_call: TRBJ2-1

cdr3_nt: TGTGCCAGCAGGTGGACTAGCGGGAGCCTTGGGGATGAGCAGTTCTTC
cdr3_aa: CASRWTSGSLGDEQFF
d_call: TRBD2
v_call: TRBV12-3/TRBV12-4
clone_size: NA
j_call: TRBJ2-1

cdr3_nt: TGTGCCAGCAGCCCTGGACAGGGTGGCGATACGCAGTATTTT
cdr3_aa: CASSPGQGGDTQYF
d_call: TRBD1
v_call: TRBV7-9
clone_size: NA
j_call: TRBJ2-3

cdr3_nt: TGTGCCAGCAGCCAAGTGGCGGGACAGGGGCAGTACTTC
cdr3_aa: CASSQVAGQGQYF
d_call: TRBD1
v_call: TRBV14
clone_size: NA
j_call: TRBJ2-7

cdr3_nt: TGCGCCAGCAGCTTGTTTGGGGAAGCTCAAGAGACCCAGTACTTC
cdr3_aa: CASSLFGEAQETQYF
d_call: NA
v_call: TRBV5-1
clone_size: many
j_call: TRBJ2-5

cdr3_nt: TGTGCCAGCAGCGTCGAGCGGGAGGGAGAGAATGAGCAGTTCTTC
cdr3_aa: CASSVEREGENEQFF
d_call: TRBD2
v_call: TRBV9
clone_size: medium-sized
j_call: TRBJ2-1

cdr3_nt: TGCAGCGTTGAATCTCAGACCAACACTGAAGCTTTCTTT
cdr3_aa: CSVESQTNTEAFF
d_call: NA
v_call: TRBV29-1
clone_size: NA
j_call: TRBJ1-1

cdr3_nt: TGTGCCAGCAGCTTAGCGTGGGACAGGGGGCCTGAGACCCAGTACTTC
cdr3_aa: CASSLAWDRGPETQYF
d_call: TRBD1
v_call: TRBV7-9
clone_size: many
j_call: TRBJ2-5

cdr3_nt: TGTGCCAGCAGAGTTATCCCAGGGCCCCTCACTGAAGCTTTCTTT
cdr3_aa: CASRVIPGPLTEAFF
d_call: NA
v_call: TRBV27
clone_size: few
j_call: TRBJ1-1

cdr3_nt: TGTGCCAGCATCCGGGACCCAGGAGGGACCCAGTACTTC
cdr3_aa: CASIRDPGGTQYF
d_call: NA
v_call: TRBV2
clone_size: NA
j_call: TRBJ2-5

cdr3_nt: TGTGCCAGCAGTGACTCGAAGGCGGTCACCGGGGAGCTGTTTTTT
cdr3_aa: CASSDSKAVTGELFF
d_call: NA
v_call: TRBV6-4
clone_size: few
j_call: TRBJ2-2

cdr3_nt: TGTGCCAGCAGAACCTCCGAGTCCGGGGGCTACAATGAGCAGTTCTTC
cdr3_aa: CASRTSESGGYNEQFF
d_call: NA
v_call: TRBV12-3/TRBV12-4
clone_size: medium-sized
j_call: TRBJ2-1

cdr3_nt: TGTGCCAGCAGTTTTAGAAGCTCTGGGGCCAACGTCCTGACTTTC
cdr3_aa: CASSFRSSGANVLTF
d_call: NA
v_call: TRBV12-3/TRBV12-4
clone_size: NA
j_call: TRBJ2-6

cdr3_nt: TGTGCCAGCTCACCCCGGACAGGGGGCTATGAAAAACTGTTTTTT
cdr3_aa: CASSPRTGGYEKLFF
d_call: TRBD1
v_call: TRBV18
clone_size: NA
j_call: TRBJ1-4

cdr3_nt: TGTGCCAGCAGAGATCCGGACCTCACAGATACGCAGTATTTT
cdr3_aa: CASRDPDLTDTQYF
d_call: NA
v_call: TRBV7-2
clone_size: many
j_call: TRBJ2-3

cdr3_nt: TGCGCCAGCAGCATCGGACTAGTAAGGGAGACCCAGTACTTC
cdr3_aa: CASSIGLVRETQYF
d_call: TRBD2
v_call: TRBV5-1
clone_size: NA
j_call: TRBJ2-5

cdr3_nt: TGCGCCAGCAGCGCGGGACGTATGCAAGAGACCCAGTACTTC
cdr3_aa: CASSAGRMQETQYF
d_call: NA
v_call: TRBV5-1
clone_size: NA
j_call: TRBJ2-5

cdr3_nt: TGCGCCAGCAGCCCGCGGACAGGGGGAACAAGTGAGACCCAGTACTTC
cdr3_aa: CASSPRTGGTSETQYF
d_call: TRBD1
v_call: TRBV5-1
clone_size: few
j_call: TRBJ2-5

cdr3_nt: TGCAGTGCTAGAGTTCCAAGCGGGGAGGGCGGACAATACAATGAGCAGTTCTTC
cdr3_aa: CSARVPSGEGGQYNEQFF
d_call: TRBD2
v_call: TRBV20-1
clone_size: many
j_call: TRBJ2-1

cdr3_nt: TGTGCCAGCAGCCCCAGAGGTAGCTCCTACAATGAGCAGTTCTTC
cdr3_aa: CASSPRGSSYNEQFF
d_call: NA
v_call: TRBV7-9
clone_size: medium-sized
j_call: TRBJ2-1

cdr3_nt: TGTGCCAGCAGTGATTCGGACAGTTATAGCAATCAGCCCCAGCATTTT
cdr3_aa: CASSDSDSYSNQPQHF
d_call: NA
v_call: TRBV25-1
clone_size: NA
j_call: TRBJ1-5

cdr3_nt: TGTGCCAGCAGCTTGGTACTCCTCGATGAGCAGTTCTTC
cdr3_aa: CASSLVLLDEQFF
d_call: NA
v_call: TRBV7-2
clone_size: medium-sized
j_call: TRBJ2-1

cdr3_nt: TGCAGCGTTGACGCGAAAAAAAACATTCAGTACTTC
cdr3_aa: CSVDAKKNIQYF
d_call: NA
v_call: TRBV29-1
clone_size: NA
j_call: TRBJ2-4

cdr3_nt: TGTGCCATCAGTGAGTCGGCTAGCGGAGGTCGGAATGAGCAGTTCTTC
cdr3_aa: CAISESASGGRNEQFF
d_call: TRBD2
v_call: TRBV10-3
clone_size: NA
j_call: TRBJ2-1

cdr3_nt: TGCGCCAGCAGCCAAGGACAGTATAGCAATCAGCCCCAGCATTTT
cdr3_aa: CASSQGQYSNQPQHF
d_call: NA
v_call: TRBV4-1
clone_size: medium-sized
j_call: TRBJ1-5